These 6 T cell receptor beta chains were all obtained from the same sample, sequenced in a study of T-cell reconstitution after alpha-beta-depleted transplantation in children. It was with unique molecular identifiers that the TCRbeta library was prepared. MiXCR, applied by TCRdb to the PCR reads, yields one record per CDR3 protein. The profile covers about 610,000 distinct CDR3 sequences, with roughly a tenth appearing a single time and less than 5% taken by the ten largest. Source: PBMCs from the stem cell graft donor, taken from the stem cell graft. The receptors derive from a human donor who donated a stem cell graft to a child with acute myeloid leukemia.

The genes are TRBV7-2 and TRBJ2-7, with D unclear. The CDR3 has 12 amino acids. Trimming cost V 5 bases and J 6 bases, with 11 bases left between them. Germline CDR1 SGHTA, CDR2 FQGNSA. DNA for the CDR3: TGTGCCAGCAGCCCCACAGCGCCCGAGCAGTACTTC. It specifies CASSPTAPEQYF.

This clonotype was counted only a few times. The gene calls are TRBV20-1 and TRBJ2-1, with D perhaps TRBD1 or TRBD2 (5 bases each). The CDR3 is 14 amino acids. Per germline, CDR1 DFQATT and CDR2 SNEGSKA (reference sequence). Trimming removed 6 bases from V and 2 bases from J, with 14 bases in between. The CDR3 spells CSAVRDGAYNEQFF. The CDR3 coding sequence is TGCAGTGCGGTCAGGGACGGTGCCTACAATGAGCAGTTCTTC.

This chain uses TRBV2 with TRBJ2-2, with D hard to call. This CDR3 is 15 amino acids long. V was trimmed by 5 bases and J by 0 bases, leaving 10 bases between them. Germline V CDR1 and CDR2: SNHLY, FYNNEI. CDR3 protein: CASSLRRSNTGELFF. For the CDR3, the DNA is TGTGCCAGCAGTCTTCGGCGGTCGAACACCGGGGAGCTGTTTTTT.

The chain uses TRBV30 and TRBJ1-5, with D perhaps matching TRBD1 (5 bases). V shed 3 bases and J shed 7 bases, with 16 bases lying between them. The CDR3 runs 14 residues. Germline V gives CDR1 GTSNPN, CDR2 SVGIG (reference sequence). This chain's CDR3 is CAWRAPGGGQPQHF. CDR3 sequence (DNA): TGTGCCTGGAGAGCCCCTGGGGGGGGGCAGCCCCAGCATTTT. The whole variable domain, filled in from reference TRBV30 and TRBJ1-5, reads SQTIHQWPATLVQPVGSPLSLECTVEGTSNPNLYWYRQAAGRGLQLLFYSVGIGQISSEVPQNLSASRPQDRQFILSSKKLLLSDSGFYLCAWRAPGGGQPQHFGDGTRLSIL.

In its sample, this clonotype was seen a few times. This chain connects TRBV12-3 or TRBV12-4 to TRBJ2-5; weak D call: TRBD2 (5 bases). Trimming stripped 7 bases from V and 2 bases from J, with 14 bases between. The CDR3 extends over 14 amino acids. The CDR3 is CASTSSRGQETQYF. As DNA, the CDR3 is TGTGCCAGCACTTCTTCCCGGGGACAAGAGACCCAGTACTTC.

This clonotype was counted many times. This chain links TRBV11-3 with TRBJ2-3; D not certain. V dropped 5 bases and J dropped 0 bases, with 15 bases sitting between them. Germline V lookup: CDR1 SGHNT, CDR2 YENEEA. This CDR3 is 16 amino acids long. CDR3 sequence reads: CASSLSLGFSTDTQYF. The CDR3 DNA follows: TGTGCCAGCAGCCTGTCGTTGGGGTTTAGCACAGATACGCAGTATTTT. Full variable domain (rest looked up from reference TRBV11-3 and TRBJ2-3): EAGVVQSPRYKIIEKKQPVAFWCNPISGHNTLYWYLQNLGQGPELLIRYENEEAVDDSQLPKDRFSAERLKGVDSTLKIQPAELGDSAVYLCASSLSLGFSTDTQYFGPGTRLTVL.